This T cell receptor beta chain was identified during a study of blood T cells in healthy people across ages. Overall study context: About one barcoded beta molecule was captured per two T cells (by template switching).

Comment on this clonotype: Its antigen is not identified.

Germline-derived CDR1 and CDR2 are DFQATT and SNEGSKA (reference sequence). The CDR3 loop spans 15 amino acids. V gave up 0 bases and J gave up 5 bases, with 16 bases separating them. The authors ran a second PCR of about 7 to 12 cycles using a sample-barcoded 5' primer and a J-beta primer mix. TCRdb redid the calling of the 5' RACE reads with MiXCR, one entry per CDR3 protein. The sample carries hundreds of thousands of distinct CDR3 sequences, approximately 52% recorded once. Study-wide findings and caveats: Per million T cells, TCR beta diversity dropped about linearly as age rose. Naive T cell percentage by flow cytometry tracked strongly with beta diversity.

Sequencing was carried out using blood. The TCR comes from a woman of 80 years or more in good health. The gene calls are TRBV20-1 and TRBJ2-5, with D possibly TRBD2 on 5 matching bases. This chain's CDR3 is CSARDLDSSTETQYF. CDR3 in DNA: TGCAGTGCTAGAGATCTGGACTCATCGACCGAGACCCAGTACTTC.